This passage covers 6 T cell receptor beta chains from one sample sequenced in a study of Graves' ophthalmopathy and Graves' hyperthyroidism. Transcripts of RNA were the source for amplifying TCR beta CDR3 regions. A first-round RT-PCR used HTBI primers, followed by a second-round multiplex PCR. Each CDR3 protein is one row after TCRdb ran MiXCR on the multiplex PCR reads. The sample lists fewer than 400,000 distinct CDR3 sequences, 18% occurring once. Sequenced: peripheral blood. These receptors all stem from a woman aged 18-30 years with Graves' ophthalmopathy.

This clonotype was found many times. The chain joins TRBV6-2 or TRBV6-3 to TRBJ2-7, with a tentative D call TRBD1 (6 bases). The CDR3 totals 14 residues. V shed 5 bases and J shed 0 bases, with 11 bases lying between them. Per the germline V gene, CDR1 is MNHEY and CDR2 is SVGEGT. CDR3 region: CASSHWTASYEQYF. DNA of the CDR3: TGTGCCAGCAGTCACTGGACAGCCTCCTACGAGCAGTACTTC.

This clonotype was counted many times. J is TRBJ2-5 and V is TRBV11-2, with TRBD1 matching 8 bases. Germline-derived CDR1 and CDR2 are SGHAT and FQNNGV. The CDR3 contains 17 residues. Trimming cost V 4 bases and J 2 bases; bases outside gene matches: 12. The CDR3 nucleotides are TGTGCCAGCAGCTCTGGTCTCAGGACAGGGCATCAAGAGACCCAGTACTTC. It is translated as CASSSGLRTGHQETQYF.

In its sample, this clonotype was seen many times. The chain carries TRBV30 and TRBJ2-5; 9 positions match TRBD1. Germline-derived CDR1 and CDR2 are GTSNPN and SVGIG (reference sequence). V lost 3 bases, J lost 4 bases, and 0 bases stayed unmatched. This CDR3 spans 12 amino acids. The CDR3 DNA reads TGTGCCTGGAGACAGGGGGCAGAGACCCAGTACTTC. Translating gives CAWRQGAETQYF.

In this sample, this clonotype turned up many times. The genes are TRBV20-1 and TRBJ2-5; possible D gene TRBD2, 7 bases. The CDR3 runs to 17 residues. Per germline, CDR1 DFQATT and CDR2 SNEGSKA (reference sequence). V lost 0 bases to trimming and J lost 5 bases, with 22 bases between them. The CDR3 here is CSARDRGGPHPQETQYF. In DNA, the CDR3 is TGCAGTGCTAGAGATAGGGGGGGGCCACACCCTCAGGAGACCCAGTACTTC.

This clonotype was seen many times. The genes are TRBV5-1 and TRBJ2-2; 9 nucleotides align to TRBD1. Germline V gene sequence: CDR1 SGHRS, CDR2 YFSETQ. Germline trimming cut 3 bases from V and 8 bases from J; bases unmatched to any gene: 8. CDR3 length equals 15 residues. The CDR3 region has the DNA TGCGCCAGCAGCTCGGGACAGGGCGGCCAAGGGGAGCTGTTTTTT. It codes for CASSSGQGGQGELFF.

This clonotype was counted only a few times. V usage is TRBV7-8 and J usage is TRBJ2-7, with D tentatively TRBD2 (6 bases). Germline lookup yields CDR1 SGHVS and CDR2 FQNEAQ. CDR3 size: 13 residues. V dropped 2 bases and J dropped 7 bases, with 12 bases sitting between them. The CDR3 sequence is CASSLTGLREQYF. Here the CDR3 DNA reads TGTGCCAGCAGCTTAACAGGACTACGAGAGCAGTACTTC.